The next 13 T cell receptor beta chains were all read from a single sample in a study of blood T cell repertoires in COVID-19. TCRdb's copy holds only in-frame clones and misses some; the assay was immunoSEQ multiplex PCR. The sample has 130,000 to 150,000 clones; roughly three quarters are singletons. Sequenced input: peripheral blood. The receptor set was obtained from a man aged 55 to 69 with acute or convalescent COVID-19.

The chain is built from TRBV7-8 and TRBJ2-6, with TRBD2 identical over 15 bases. This CDR3 contains 22 residues. V lost 5 bases to trimming and J lost 4 bases; unmatched junction nucleotides: 18. The germline V gene has CDR1 SGHVS and CDR2 FQNEAQ. CDR3 sequence (DNA): TGTGCCAGCAGCCGCGTAATAATGGGACTAGCGGGAGGTCCCGAGGGGGCCAACGTCCTGACTTTC. This sequence encodes CASSRVIMGLAGGPEGANVLTF.

V usage is TRBV9 and J usage is TRBJ2-1; TRBD1 might be the D (6 bases). The CDR3 contains 14 residues. Germline assignment: CDR1 SGDLS and CDR2 YYNGEE. Trimming removed 3 bases at V and 0 bases at J, with 7 bases between. The CDR3 nucleotides read TGTGCCAGCAGCGAGACAGGCTCCTACAATGAGCAGTTCTTC. Translating gives CASSETGSYNEQFF.

The chain carries TRBV4-2 and TRBJ2-3; no clear D gene. Germline values: CDR1 LGHNA, CDR2 YNFKEQ. V shed 0 bases and J shed 2 bases, with 9 bases lying between them. The CDR3 runs to 15 residues. The chain's CDR3 is CASSQDEDSTDTQYF. The CDR3 DNA reads TGTGCCAGCAGCCAAGATGAGGATTCCACAGATACGCAGTATTTT.

This chain uses TRBV5-1 with TRBJ2-7; weak D call: TRBD2 (6 bases). CDR1 and CDR2 (germline): SGHRS, YFSETQ. The CDR3 runs to 13 residues. Trimming took off 4 bases at V and 4 bases at J, with 12 bases between the two ends. The CDR3 here is CASSKVADYEQYF. In DNA, the CDR3 is TGCGCCAGCAGCAAGGTAGCGGATTACGAGCAGTACTTC.

V is TRBV6-5 and J is TRBJ2-7; TRBD2 agrees at 10 bases. There are 13 residues in the CDR3. Per germline, CDR1 MNHEY and CDR2 SVGAGI. Trimming at V came to 3 bases and at J to 5 bases, leaving 1 base not matched to a gene. CDR3 coding DNA: TGTGCCAGCAGTTATACTAGCGGGAACGAGCAGTACTTC. The encoded protein is CASSYTSGNEQYF.

CDR3 residues: CASSLDRERQAFF. The CDR3 coding sequence is TGTGCCAGCAGCCTCGACAGGGAACGGCAAGCTTTCTTT. The V gene is TRBV27, the J gene TRBJ1-1, with TRBD1 identical over 7 bases. CDR1 is MNHEY, CDR2 SMNVEV, per germline (reference sequence). The CDR3 runs to 13 residues. The ends lost 6 bases at V and 9 bases at J; junction bases unmatched: 10.

V gene TRBV5-8 combines with J gene TRBJ2-2, with D tentatively TRBD1 (6 bases). CDR1 SGHTS and CDR2 YDEGEE come from the germline V gene. Deletions cut 4 bases from V and 5 bases from J, with 18 bases between. The CDR3 length is 16 residues. The CDR3 reads CASSQSTGSGTGELFF. The CDR3 bases are TGTGCCAGCAGCCAATCTACAGGGAGCGGAACCGGGGAGCTGTTTTTT. The full variable domain, in which reference TRBV5-8 and TRBJ2-2 provide the parts outside the CDR3, is EAGVTQSPTHLIKTRGQQATLRCSPISGHTSVYWYQQALGLGLQFLLWYDEGEERNRGNFPPRFSGRQFPNYSSELNVNALELEDSALYLCASSQSTGSGTGELFFGEGSRLTVL.

This chain connects TRBV27 to TRBJ2-1, with 7 bases aligning to TRBD2. V lost 5 bases and J lost 0; bases outside the gene matches: 7. Germline V CDR1 and CDR2: MNHEY, SMNVEV (reference sequence). This CDR3 has 16 amino acids. CDR3 bases: TGTGCCAGCAGTGGCCAGGGACTATCCTCCTACAATGAGCAGTTCTTC. It codes for CASSGQGLSSYNEQFF.

CDR3 sequence (DNA): TGTGCCAGCAGCTTGTTGGGAAGGGAGGTGAACAATGAGCAGTTCTTC. Its translation is CASSLLGREVNNEQFF. The chain recombines TRBV5-6 with TRBJ2-1, with a tentative D call TRBD2 (6 bases). This CDR3 is 16 amino acids long. The germline gives CDR1 SGHDT, CDR2 YYEEEE. The V and J ends lost 1 base and 5 bases respectively, with 16 bases between them.

This clone has only one observation. V and J are TRBV11-2 and TRBJ2-5; 9 bases are a match to TRBD1. In germline, CDR1 is SGHAT, CDR2 FQNNGV. The length of the CDR3 is 18 residues. The J segment lost 7 bases and the V segment lost 5 bases, leaving 20 bases of the junction unmatched. The CDR3 loop is CASSRSPGGQGWGGTQYF. The CDR3 DNA reads TGTGCCAGCAGCCGATCCCCGGGGGGACAGGGATGGGGTGGGACCCAGTACTTC. The entire variable domain, with the rest obtained from reference TRBV11-2 and TRBJ2-5, is as follows: EAGVAQSPRYKIIEKRQSVAFWCNPISGHATLYWYQQILGQGPKLLIQFQNNGVVDDSQLPKDRFSAERLKGVDSTLKIQPAKLEDSAVYLCASSRSPGGQGWGGTQYFGPGTRLLVL.

CDR3 DNA: TGTGCCAGCAGCCAAGATGACGACAGGCACACCGGGGAGCTGTTTTTT. This encodes CASSQDDDRHTGELFF. The chain uses TRBV4-2 and TRBJ2-2; a weak D match, TRBD1 (6 bases). Germline CDR1 LGHNA, CDR2 YNFKEQ. Trimming took off 0 bases at V and 3 bases at J, with 11 bases between the two ends. This CDR3 is built from 16 residues.

This clone was seen a handful of times. The sample holds other DNA sequences that translate to the same CDR3. This chain uses TRBV6-5 with TRBJ1-5; D gene unclear. Trimming removed 2 bases from V and 2 bases from J, with 7 bases in between. The CDR3 sequence is 14 residues long. CDR1 is MNHEY and CDR2 is SVGAGI in the germline V gene. CDR3 sequence reads: CASSYGQGNQPQHF. The CDR3 DNA reads as TGTGCCAGCAGTTACGGGCAGGGCAATCAGCCCCAGCATTTT.

The chain combines TRBV9 with TRBJ2-1; D call uncertain. The CDR3 runs to 16 residues. V was clipped by 2 bases and J by 0 bases, with 12 bases between them. Germline values: CDR1 SGDLS, CDR2 YYNGEE. The CDR3 bases are TGTGCCAGCAGCGTGAAGTTCCTAGACTCCTACAATGAGCAGTTCTTC. Its protein is CASSVKFLDSYNEQFF.